The 15 T cell receptor beta chains in this list originate from one sample, sequenced in a study of cytotoxic CD8 clonotypes in ibrutinib-treated CLL. The assay was immunoSEQ multiplex PCR, and TCRdb's table has in-frame clones only and misses some. The data contain around 310,000 clones, around four fifths of them singletons. This specimen was PBMCs, taken before ibrutinib treatment. Receptors originate from a human donor with chronic lymphocytic leukemia.

V and J are TRBV27 and TRBJ1-5; D not certain. The CDR3 sequence is 13 residues long. V was shortened by 3 bases and J by 6 bases, with 9 bases between the two germline ends. In germline, CDR1 is MNHEY, CDR2 SMNVEV (reference sequence). The CDR3 coding sequence is TGTGCCAGCAGTTTGGGAGGGCTTCAGCCCCAGCATTTT. Its protein is CASSLGGLQPQHF.

A note on this clone: Other DNA variants within this sample encode the same CDR3. V usage is TRBV4-3 and J usage is TRBJ1-5, with 7 bases that match TRBD1. After removal of 3 bases from V and 5 bases from J, the junction contained 1 base not matched to a gene. CDR3 size: 13 residues. Germline CDR1 reads LGHNA; CDR2 reads YSLEER. The CDR3 loop is CASSQQGDQPQHF. Written as DNA, the CDR3 is TGCGCCAGCAGCCAGCAGGGGGATCAGCCCCAGCATTTT.

For the CDR3, the DNA is TGCAGCGTAATACAGGGGGCACGCGCCTACAATGAGCAGTTCTTC. Translated, it gives CSVIQGARAYNEQFF. This chain connects TRBV29-1 to TRBJ2-1, with 9 nucleotides matching TRBD1. Germline V gene sequence: CDR1 SQVTM, CDR2 ANQGSEA. The CDR3 has 15 amino acids. V shed 6 bases, J shed 2 bases, and the junction held 8 bases outside the gene matches.

This clone was picked up a small number of times. The rearrangement uses TRBV11-2 and TRBJ2-7; TRBD2 is a possible D gene (6 bases). This CDR3 comprises 15 residues. The V gene lost 1 base and the J gene lost 2 bases, with 12 bases spanning the gap. From germline, CDR1 is SGHAT and CDR2 FQNNGV. CDR3 amino acids: CASSLVAGLTYEQYF. In DNA form, the CDR3 reads TGTGCCAGCAGCTTAGTGGCGGGACTCACCTACGAGCAGTACTTC.

In regard to this clone: Mismatch with germline at one junction end may stem from a read error. The gene calls are TRBV7-7 and TRBJ2-2, with TRBD2 as a possible D gene (5 bases). Germline V gene sequence: CDR1 SSHAT, CDR2 FNYEAQ (reference sequence). The CDR3 is 14 residues long. CDR3 nucleotide sequence: TGTGCTAGCAGCTTTGGACTTGCCACCGGGGAGCTGTTTTTT. Translated, it gives CASSFGLATGELFF.

This sequence joins TRBV25-1 and TRBJ1-2; 8 bases map to TRBD1. The V gene's germline CDR1 is MGHDK and CDR2 SYGVNS. V was clipped by 5 bases and J by 8 bases; unmatched bases: 13. This CDR3 has 15 residues. In nucleotides, the CDR3 is TGTGCCAGCAGTACCCGGACAGGGCCCGTCCGAGGCTACACCTTC. Its protein product is CASSTRTGPVRGYTF.

The chain employs TRBV4-1 and TRBJ1-1, with D possibly matching TRBD1 (5 bases). V was cut by 8 bases and J by 6 bases, with 19 bases left in between. Germline loops: CDR1 MGHRA, CDR2 YSYEKL. There are 14 residues in the CDR3. The CDR3 sequence: CASGEMRGGAEAFF. CDR3 coding DNA: TGCGCCAGCGGAGAGATGAGGGGTGGCGCTGAAGCTTTCTTT.

This clone has only one observation. V usage is TRBV28 and J usage is TRBJ2-7; 9 bases align to TRBD1. CDR3 size: 14 residues. J lost 5 bases, V lost 4 bases, and 6 bases had no gene match. CDR1 is MDHEN and CDR2 is SYDVKM in the germline V gene. The CDR3 spells CASSWDRASDEQYF. For the CDR3, the DNA is TGTGCCAGCAGTTGGGACAGGGCCAGTGACGAGCAGTACTTC.

In its sample, this clone was seen a few times. The chain combines TRBV28 with TRBJ2-7, with TRBD2 identical over 8 bases. The CDR3 is made up of 12 amino acids. CDR1 and CDR2 (germline): MDHEN, SYDVKM. V lost 3 bases to trimming and J lost 7 bases; unmatched junction nucleotides: 2. This chain's CDR3 is CASSFSGTEQYF. In DNA form, the CDR3 reads TGTGCCAGCAGTTTTAGCGGGACGGAGCAGTACTTC.

The rearrangement uses TRBV5-4 and TRBJ2-3, with D maybe TRBD2 (6 bases). The CDR3 runs to 15 residues. With 4 bases removed from V and 3 bases from J, the gap between germline ends came to 15 bases. Per germline, CDR1 SGHNT and CDR2 YYREEE (reference sequence). Here the CDR3 reads CASSRAGGLTDTQYF. CDR3 DNA sequence: TGTGCCAGCAGCCGAGCGGGCGGTTTAACAGATACGCAGTATTTT.

The CDR3 DNA is TGTGCCAGCATCCCATTTGGGTTTAACACCGGGGAGCTGTTTTTT. Protein: CASIPFGFNTGELFF. The V call is TRBV2, the J call TRBJ2-2; D gene uncertain. Trimming took 7 bases from V and 2 from J, leaving 14 bases between them. The germline CDR1 and CDR2 sequences are SNHLY and FYNNEI. The CDR3 is made up of 15 amino acids. The variable domain in full, completed from reference TRBV2 and TRBJ2-2, reads EPEVTQTPSHQVTQMGQEVILRCVPISNHLYFYWYRQILGQKVEFLVSFYNNEISEKSEIFDDQFSVERPDGSNFTLKIRSTKLEDSAMYFCASIPFGFNTGELFFGEGSRLTVL.

The J gene is TRBJ2-1, the V gene TRBV11-2; D uncertain. CDR1 and CDR2 from the germline V gene are SGHAT and FQNNGV. The length of the CDR3 is 15 residues. Deletions cut 2 bases from V and 0 bases from J, with 8 bases between. The CDR3 nucleotides read TGTGCCAGCAGCTTATCCGCGAGCTCCTACAATGAGCAGTTCTTC. Encoded protein: CASSLSASSYNEQFF.

The gene calls are TRBV11-2 and TRBJ1-4; perhaps TRBD1 as D (6 bases). This CDR3 is built from 14 residues. Germline V lookup: CDR1 SGHAT, CDR2 FQNNGV. V lost 5 bases and J 0 bases, leaving 7 bases between the germline ends. The CDR3 reads CASSPGATNEKLFF. DNA of the CDR3: TGTGCCAGCAGCCCAGGGGCAACTAATGAAAAACTGTTTTTT.

This chain links TRBV11-2 with TRBJ1-2, with a tentative D call TRBD1 (6 bases). The CDR3 runs to 17 residues. In germline, CDR1 is SGHAT, CDR2 FQNNGV. V was pared by 1 base and J by 0 bases, with 15 bases between. CDR3 amino acids: CASSLALTGGTNYGYTF. The CDR3 DNA is TGTGCCAGCAGCTTAGCACTAACGGGGGGCACTAACTATGGCTACACCTTC.

The sample holds one count of this clone. The genes are TRBV28 and TRBJ1-4, with 12 bases that match TRBD1. There are 19 residues in the CDR3. J lost 16 bases, V lost 2 bases, and 23 bases had no gene match. Germline V gives CDR1 MDHEN, CDR2 SYDVKM. The CDR3: CASSLNLGQGALWKRNTFF. The CDR3 DNA reads as TGTGCCAGCAGTTTAAACTTGGGACAGGGGGCCCTTTGGAAGCGGAATACGTTTTTT.